This TCR beta chain was obtained from a study of CD4 T cells in relation to SARS-CoV-2 and coronaviruses. Study-wide context: No peptide or an HIV-1 Nef peptide pool served as negative control.

Before the COVID-19 pandemic, during about 2010-2018, CD4+ T cells were taken from unexposed donors. CD4+ T cells were isolated from the cells after nine to eleven days of culture. Cells permitting, SARS-CoV-2 S/N and four cold-coronavirus spikes were tested on unexposed-donor CD4+ T cells. This clone was detected once. What it recognizes is unknown. This CDR3 contains 14 residues. J was trimmed by 3 bases and V by 4 bases; bases with no gene match: 2. CDR1 SNHLY and CDR2 FYNNEI come from the germline V gene. The table came from immunoSEQ multiplex PCR; TCRdb's copy has only in-frame clones and leaves some out. The table has approximately 11,000 clones, roughly 81% seen once.

The specimen was CD4+ T cells from PBMCs, cultured in vitro. The sequence derives from a human donor in good health. The V call is TRBV2, the J call TRBJ1-2, with 10 nucleotides matching TRBD1. The DNA of the CDR3 is TGTGCCAGCAGTGTGGGACAGGGGCACTATGGCTACACCTTC. This translates into CASSVGQGHYGYTF.